These T cell receptor beta chains were read from a single sample in a study of T cell repertoires in cytomegalovirus infection. TCRdb redid the calling of the reads with MiXCR, one entry per CDR3 protein. This table has hundreds of thousands of distinct CDR3 sequences, about 33% appearing once. Input material: PBMCs. These receptors came from a human donor in good health (CMV status not recorded). Some clones in this sample may be carry-over from other donors' samples. CDR3s include the opening cysteine and the closing phenylalanine or tryptophan. A D gene is named only where the DNA matches it firmly. Rows give clone size only sometimes, using once, few, many, or a class for an expanded clone.

TRBV7-2	many	TRBJ2-6	-	CASSLALRGSSGANVLTF	TGTGCCAGCAGCTTAGCGCTCCGGGGGTCCTCTGGGGCCAACGTCCTGACTTTC
TRBV20-1	few	TRBJ1-2	-	CSARTAGIRDYGYTF	TGCAGTGCTAGAACTGCCGGTATTAGAGACTATGGCTACACCTTC
TRBV7-2	many	TRBJ1-5	TRBD1	CASSGQGSNQPQHF	TGTGCCAGCAGCGGACAGGGGAGCAATCAGCCCCAGCATTTT
TRBV28	-	TRBJ1-1	-	CASRLGQPLRNTEDFF	TGTGCCAGCAGGTTAGGTCAACCCCTAAGGAACACTGAAGATTTCTTT
TRBV20-1	-	TRBJ2-6	-	CSAPTRDGANVLTF	TGCAGTGCGCCAACACGGGACGGGGCCAACGTCCTGACTTTC
TRBV4-1	few	TRBJ1-5	TRBD1	CASSLGQNYQPQHF	TGCGCCAGCAGCTTGGGACAGAACTATCAGCCCCAGCATTTT
TRBV7-9	-	TRBJ1-1	-	CASSLVMAANTEAFF	TGTGCCAGCAGCTTAGTAATGGCAGCGAACACTGAAGCTTTCTTT
TRBV4-1	few	TRBJ1-3	-	CALNERPPLHMGGNTIYF	TGCGCCCTCAACGAACGACCGCCACTCCATATGGGGGGAAACACCATATATTTT
TRBV6-5	-	TRBJ2-1	TRBD1	CASSYGQATYNEQFF	TGTGCCAGCAGTTACGGACAGGCTACCTACAATGAGCAGTTCTTC
TRBV7-9	few	TRBJ1-4	TRBD1	CASSWGTGVGTNEKLFF	TGTGCCAGCAGCTGGGGGACAGGGGTTGGCACTAATGAAAAACTGTTTTTT
TRBV28	-	TRBJ1-1	TRBD1	CASSPNSTGTGGMNTEAFF	TGTGCCAGCAGCCCGAACTCCACCGGGACAGGGGGAATGAACACTGAAGCTTTCTTT
TRBV7-2	many	TRBJ1-6	-	CASSEHRADSPLHF	TGTGCCAGCAGCGAGCACAGGGCTGATTCACCCCTCCACTTT